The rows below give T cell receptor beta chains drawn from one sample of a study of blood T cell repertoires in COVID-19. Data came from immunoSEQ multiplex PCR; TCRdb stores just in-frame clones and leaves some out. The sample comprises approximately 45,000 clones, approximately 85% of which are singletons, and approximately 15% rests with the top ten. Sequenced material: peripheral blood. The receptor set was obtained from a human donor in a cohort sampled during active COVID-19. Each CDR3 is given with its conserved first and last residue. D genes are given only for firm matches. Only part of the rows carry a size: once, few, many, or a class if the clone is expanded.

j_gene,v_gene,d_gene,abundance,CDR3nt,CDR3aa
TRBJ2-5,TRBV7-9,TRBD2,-,TGTGCCAGCAGCTTCTCGGCTAGCGGGGAGACCCAGTACTTC,CASSFSASGETQYF
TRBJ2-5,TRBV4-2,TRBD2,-,TGTGCCAGCAGCCCCTACCAACTAGCGGGGGCTCAAGAGACCCAGTACTTC,CASSPYQLAGAQETQYF
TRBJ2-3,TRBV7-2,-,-,TGTGCCAGCAGCTTAACGGGAGAAGGAGATACGCAGTATTTT,CASSLTGEGDTQYF
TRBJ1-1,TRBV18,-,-,TGTGCCAGCTCACCATTGGGCAGAAACACTGAAGCTTTCTTT,CASSPLGRNTEAFF
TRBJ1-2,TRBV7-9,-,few,TGTGCCAGCAGCCGGGGGGTGGCAGGGCCTAACTATGGCTACACCTTC,CASSRGVAGPNYGYTF
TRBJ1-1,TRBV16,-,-,TGTGCCAGCAGCCATTCCGGGACTCCCACTGAAGCTTTCTTT,CASSHSGTPTEAFF
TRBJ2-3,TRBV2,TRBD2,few,TGTGCCAGCAGCACAGCGGGAGGGGATTCAGATACGCAGTATTTT,CASSTAGGDSDTQYF
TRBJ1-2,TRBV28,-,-,TGTGCCAGCAGGAAACAGGGAAACTATGGCTACACCTTC,CASRKQGNYGYTF
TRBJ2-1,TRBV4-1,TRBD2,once,TGCGCCAGCAGTCTAGCGGGAGGCCCAGACAATGAGCAGTTCTTC,CASSLAGGPDNEQFF
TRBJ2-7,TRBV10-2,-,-,TGCGCCAGCAGTGAGTCGAGTCTAGGAATCTACGAGCAGTACTTC,CASSESSLGIYEQYF
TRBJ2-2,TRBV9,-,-,TGTGCCAGCAGCGTAGCACACACCTCGCACACCGGGGAGCTGTTTTTT,CASSVAHTSHTGELFF
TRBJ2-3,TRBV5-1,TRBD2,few,TGCGCCAGCAGTCGCGGGACTAGCGCTTACTCTAGCACAGATACGCAGTATTTT,CASSRGTSAYSSTDTQYF
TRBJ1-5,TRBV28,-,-,TGTGCCAGCCGACCGGGGGGACAGCCCCAGCATTTT,CASRPGGQPQHF
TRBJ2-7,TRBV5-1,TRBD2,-,TGCGCCAGCAGCTTGGCCGGACTAGCGGGAGTCGAGCAGTACTTC,CASSLAGLAGVEQYF
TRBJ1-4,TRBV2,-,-,TGTGCCAGCAGTGGTGGGGCCCGAGAAAATGAAAAACTGTTTTTT,CASSGGARENEKLFF
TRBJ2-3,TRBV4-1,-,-,TGCGCCAGCAGCCAAGAGGAGACAGATACGCAGTATTTT,CASSQEETDTQYF
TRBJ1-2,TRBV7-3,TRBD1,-,TGTGCCAGCAGCCCGTCGGGGACAGATGGCTACACCTTC,CASSPSGTDGYTF
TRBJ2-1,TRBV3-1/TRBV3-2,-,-,TGTGCCAGCAGCCATACTAGAAACTCCTACAATGAGCAGTTCTTC,CASSHTRNSYNEQFF
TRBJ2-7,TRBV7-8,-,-,TGTGCCAGCAGCTTAAGTATCAGTTACGAGCAGTACTTC,CASSLSISYEQYF
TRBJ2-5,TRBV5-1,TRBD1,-,TGCGCCAGCAGCTCAACGGACAGGGGGCAAGAGACCCAGTACTTC,CASSSTDRGQETQYF
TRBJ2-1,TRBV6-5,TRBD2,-,TGTGCCAGCAGCCCCCATGGGGGAGGGCGGAATGAGCAGTTCTTC,CASSPHGGGRNEQFF
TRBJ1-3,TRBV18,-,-,TGTGCCAGCTCACGATCTCCGGGGGGTTCCTCTGGAAACACCATATATTTT,CASSRSPGGSSGNTIYF
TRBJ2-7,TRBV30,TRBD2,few,TGTGCCTGGAGTTGGGCTAGCGGGAGGGCCAGGGTGAACGAGCAGTACTTC,CAWSWASGRARVNEQYF
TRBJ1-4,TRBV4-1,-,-,TGCGCCAGCAGCTCAGCAGGCTTGAAAGCCGAAAAACTGTTTTTT,CASSSAGLKAEKLFF
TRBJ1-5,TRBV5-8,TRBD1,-,TGTGCCAGCAGCCCCAGGGACAGGGTGCGGCCCCAGCATTTT,CASSPRDRVRPQHF
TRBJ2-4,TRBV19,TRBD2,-,TGTGCCAGTAGCAGGACTAGCGGGAGAAGTAACATTCAGTACTTC,CASSRTSGRSNIQYF
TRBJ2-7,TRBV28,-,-,TGTGCCAGCAGCCCCCCGGGACATAGGCCCTACGAGCAGTACTTC,CASSPPGHRPYEQYF
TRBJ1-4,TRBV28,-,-,TGTGCCAGCAGCCCTCACTCTAATGAAAAACTGTTTTTT,CASSPHSNEKLFF
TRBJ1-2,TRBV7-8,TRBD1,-,TGTGCCAGCAGCTCGGACAGGGCGACCTATGGCTACACCTTC,CASSSDRATYGYTF
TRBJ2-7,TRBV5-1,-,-,TGCGCCAGCAGCTTGGTTTCAGGGTCTGTAGAGCAGTACTTC,CASSLVSGSVEQYF
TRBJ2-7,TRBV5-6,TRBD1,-,TGTGCCAGCAGCTTAACCGGGACAGGGGAATACGAGCAGTACTTC,CASSLTGTGEYEQYF
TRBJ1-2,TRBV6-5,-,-,TGTGCCAGCAGTTACTCCAATCAGGGTCCCAACTATGGCTACACCTTC,CASSYSNQGPNYGYTF
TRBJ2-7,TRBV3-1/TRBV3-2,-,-,TGTGCCAGCAGTCCCGCCAGCCGGGGAGAGCAGTACTTC,CASSPASRGEQYF